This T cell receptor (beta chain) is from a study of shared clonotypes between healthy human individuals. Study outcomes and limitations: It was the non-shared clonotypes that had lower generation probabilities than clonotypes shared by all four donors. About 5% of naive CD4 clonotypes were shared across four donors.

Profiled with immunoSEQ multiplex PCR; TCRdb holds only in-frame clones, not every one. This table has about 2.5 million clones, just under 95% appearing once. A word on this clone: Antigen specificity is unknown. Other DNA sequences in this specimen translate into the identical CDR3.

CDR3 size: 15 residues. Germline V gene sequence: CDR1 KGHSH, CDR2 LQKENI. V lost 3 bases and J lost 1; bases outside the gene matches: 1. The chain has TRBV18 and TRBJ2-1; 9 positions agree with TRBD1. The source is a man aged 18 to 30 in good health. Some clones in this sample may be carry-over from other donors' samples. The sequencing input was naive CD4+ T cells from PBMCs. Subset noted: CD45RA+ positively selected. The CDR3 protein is CASSPGTGSYNEQFF. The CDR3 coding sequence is TGTGCCAGCTCACCCGGGACAGGGTCCTACAATGAGCAGTTCTTC.